This entry lists 21 T cell receptor beta chains sequenced from one sample in a study of blood T cell repertoires in COVID-19. Clones were sequenced by immunoSEQ multiplex PCR, and TCRdb holds only the in-frame ones, with some missing. The profile covers roughly 200,000 clones, with 88% appearing a single time and roughly 2.7% taken by the ten largest. Sequencing input: PBMCs or T cells enriched from blood (not recorded which). The receptor source for this set is a woman aged 30 to 39 who had recovered from COVID-19.

The gene calls are TRBV5-5 and TRBJ1-2, with a tentative D call TRBD1 (6 bases). CDR3 length: 15 amino acids. Looked up from germline, CDR1 is SGHKS and CDR2 is YYEKEE (reference sequence). The V end was cut by 4 bases, the J end by 3 bases, with 16 bases between. The CDR3, as DNA: TGTGCCAGCAGCCAGATCGGGGGGCGCGACTATGGCTACACCTTC. This sequence encodes CASSQIGGRDYGYTF.

The chain recombines TRBV9 with TRBJ1-1; 8 positions agree with TRBD1. The V gene's germline CDR1 is SGDLS and CDR2 YYNGEE. Trimming removed 4 bases from V and 1 base from J; junction bases left unmatched: 12. CDR3 length: 17 amino acids. The CDR3 is CASSPDRGSPKNTEAFF. CDR3 bases: TGTGCCAGCAGCCCTGACAGGGGAAGCCCTAAGAACACTGAAGCTTTCTTT. The whole variable domain, filled in from reference TRBV9 and TRBJ1-1, reads DSGVTQTPKHLITATGQRVTLRCSPRSGDLSVYWYQQSLDQGLQFLIQYYNGEERAKGNILERFSAQQFPDLHSELNLSSLELGDSALYFCASSPDRGSPKNTEAFFGQGTRLTVV.

The chain has TRBV11-1 and TRBJ2-7; D might be TRBD2 (6 bases). Trimming cost V 4 bases and J 9 bases, with 19 bases left between them. The germline gives CDR1 SGHAT, CDR2 FQDESV (reference sequence). The CDR3 is 14 residues long. As DNA, the CDR3 is TGTGCCAGCAGCTCATTTGTGGGCGGGGCAGTGCAGTACTTC. It specifies CASSSFVGGAVQYF.

The chain combines TRBV6-5 with TRBJ1-2; D might be TRBD1 (6 bases). Germline V lookup: CDR1 MNHEY, CDR2 SVGAGI. The CDR3 is made up of 15 amino acids. V was pared by 5 bases and J by 3 bases, with 16 bases between. The CDR3 reads CASSTHTGLDYGYTF. CDR3 DNA: TGTGCCAGCAGTACCCATACAGGGTTGGACTATGGCTACACCTTC.

V gene TRBV5-6 combines with J gene TRBJ2-1; 7 bases are shared with TRBD1. The J segment lost 7 bases and the V segment lost 0 bases, leaving 13 bases of the junction unmatched. Looked up from germline, CDR1 is SGHDT and CDR2 is YYEEEE. This CDR3 has 17 amino acids. This CDR3 reads CASSLALGADRANEQFF. CDR3 bases: TGTGCCAGCAGCTTGGCGCTCGGTGCTGACAGGGCAAATGAGCAGTTCTTC.

The chain combines TRBV14 with TRBJ1-6; 9 nucleotides agree with TRBD1. Germline values: CDR1 SGHDN, CDR2 FVKESK. Trimming cost V 5 bases and J 7 bases; bases outside gene matches: 0. This CDR3 region has 13 residues. CDR3 DNA sequence: TGTGCCAGCAGCACAGGGGGCAATTCACCCCTCCACTTT. Its translation is CASSTGGNSPLHF.

The chain combines TRBV19 with TRBJ2-1; TRBD2 aligns across 7 bases. From germline, CDR1 is LNHDA and CDR2 SQIVND (reference sequence). After removal of 4 bases from V and 8 bases from J, the junction contained 8 bases not matched to a gene. CDR3 length equals 14 residues. CDR3 DNA sequence: TGTGCCAGTAGTAAACTAGCGCTAGTCGATGAGCAGTTCTTC. Translating it yields CASSKLALVDEQFF.

For this clone: At the DNA level, this CDR3 is encoded by other sequences in the same sample as well. This sequence joins TRBV6-4 and TRBJ2-2, with a weak D call TRBD1 (6 bases). Between the trimmed V and J ends, which lost 3 bases and 4 bases, there was a span of 9 bases. Looked up from germline, CDR1 is MRHNA and CDR2 is SNTAGT. There are 14 residues in the CDR3. CDR3 protein: CASSDEGGTGELFF. In nucleotides, the CDR3 is TGTGCCAGCAGTGATGAAGGGGGCACCGGGGAGCTGTTTTTT.

The chain links TRBV4-2 to TRBJ2-3; 7 bases agree with TRBD2. This CDR3 has 18 residues. The germline gives CDR1 LGHNA, CDR2 YNFKEQ. Unmatched junction bases numbered 11, after V lost 0 bases and J lost 2 bases. The CDR3 here is CASSQEGLGGGYTDTQYF. The CDR3 DNA reads as TGTGCCAGCAGCCAAGAAGGATTGGGGGGGGGATACACAGATACGCAGTATTTT.

This chain links TRBV5-6 with TRBJ2-7; D possibly corresponds to TRBD1 (5 bases). The CDR3 length is 14 residues. In germline, CDR1 is SGHDT, CDR2 YYEEEE. V shed 5 bases and J shed 2 bases, with 14 bases lying between them. The CDR3 DNA follows: TGTGCCAGCAGTATCACAGGTTCTACCTACGAGCAGTACTTC. It yields the protein CASSITGSTYEQYF.

V usage is TRBV7-3 and J usage is TRBJ1-2; 7 bases align to TRBD1. The germline V gene encodes CDR1 SGHTA and CDR2 FQGTGA. The CDR3 is 15 amino acids. Trimming at V came to 5 bases and at J to 0 bases, leaving 6 bases not matched to a gene. The CDR3 sequence: CASSNSGQSNYGYTF. The CDR3 bases are TGTGCCAGCAGCAACTCGGGACAGTCTAACTATGGCTACACCTTC.

The CDR3 sequence: CASSWDRRNTGELFF. The DNA of the CDR3 is TGTGCCAGCAGTTGGGACAGACGAAACACCGGGGAGCTGTTTTTT. V is TRBV6-2 or TRBV6-3 and J is TRBJ2-2; 7 bases align to TRBD1. This CDR3 has 15 residues. Germline V gene data show CDR1 as MNHEY and CDR2 as SVGEGT. Trimming cost V 4 bases and J 2 bases; bases outside gene matches: 4.

The chain carries TRBV9 and TRBJ1-1; no clear D gene. This CDR3 contains 14 residues. Per germline, CDR1 SGDLS and CDR2 YYNGEE. V lost 0 bases to trimming and J lost 1 base, with 7 bases between them. The CDR3 DNA sequence: TGTGCCAGCAGCGTAGCGGGTCAGAACACTGAAGCTTTCTTT. Translation gives CASSVAGQNTEAFF. The full variable domain, with the rest looked up from reference TRBV9 and TRBJ1-1, is DSGVTQTPKHLITATGQRVTLRCSPRSGDLSVYWYQQSLDQGLQFLIQYYNGEERAKGNILERFSAQQFPDLHSELNLSSLELGDSALYFCASSVAGQNTEAFFGQGTRLTVV.

The V call is TRBV2, the J call TRBJ2-7; D ambiguous. Germline assignment: CDR1 SNHLY and CDR2 FYNNEI. The CDR3 runs to 10 residues. The germline V and J ends were trimmed by 7 bases and 4 bases, with 5 bases remaining between them. The CDR3 DNA follows: TGTGCCAGCATTTCTTACGAGCAGTACTTC. Its protein is CASISYEQYF.

This clone has only one observation. This chain connects TRBV27 to TRBJ1-1; 9 bases fit TRBD1. The CDR3 covers 15 residues. Germline loops: CDR1 MNHEY, CDR2 SMNVEV (reference sequence). With 4 bases clipped from V and 1 base from J, the junction kept 4 bases outside the gene matches. The CDR3, as DNA: TGTGCCAGCAGTTCCCCGGGACAGGGGAACACTGAAGCTTTCTTT. The encoded protein is CASSSPGQGNTEAFF.

J is TRBJ1-4 and V is TRBV25-1; D call uncertain. Germline V CDR1 and CDR2: MGHDK, SYGVNS. V was pared by 5 bases and J by 10 bases, with 14 bases between. The CDR3 has 13 amino acids. CDR3 protein: CASSNTQKGKLFF. CDR3 DNA sequence: TGTGCCAGCAGTAACACACAGAAAGGAAAACTGTTTTTT.

V and J are TRBV11-3 and TRBJ2-2; 7 bases are shared with TRBD2. The V gene end was trimmed by 1 base and the J gene end by 5 bases; junction bases not matched to a gene: 4. The CDR3 is 15 residues long. Germline V lookup: CDR1 SGHNT, CDR2 YENEEA. The CDR3 loop reads CASSLAGLVTGELFF. In DNA, the CDR3 is TGTGCCAGCAGCTTAGCTGGACTAGTTACCGGGGAGCTGTTTTTT.

This clone was counted ten times or more. V and J are TRBV2 and TRBJ1-6; D remains ambiguous. The CDR3 runs 13 residues. Germline lookup yields CDR1 SNHLY and CDR2 FYNNEI. Trimming shortened V by 7 bases and J by 6 bases, and 10 bases separated the two germline ends. The CDR3 bases are TGTGCCAGCACTAGTGACCCTAATTCACCCCTCCACTTT. Its translation is CASTSDPNSPLHF. Supplemented by reference TRBV2 and TRBJ1-6, the full variable domain reads EPEVTQTPSHQVTQMGQEVILRCVPISNHLYFYWYRQILGQKVEFLVSFYNNEISEKSEIFDDQFSVERPDGSNFTLKIRSTKLEDSAMYFCASTSDPNSPLHFGNGTRLTVT.

V gene TRBV7-3 combines with J gene TRBJ1-2, with a weak D call TRBD1 (5 bases). Germline V gene data show CDR1 as SGHTA and CDR2 as FQGTGA. The CDR3 length is 15 residues. With 5 bases removed from V and 4 bases from J, the gap between germline ends came to 17 bases. The CDR3 sequence: CASSPSGGDTYGYTF. The CDR3, as DNA: TGTGCCAGCAGCCCTTCGGGGGGTGACACCTATGGCTACACCTTC.

The V call is TRBV7-2, the J call TRBJ2-7, with D maybe TRBD2 (5 bases). Per the germline V gene, CDR1 is SGHTA and CDR2 is FQGNSA. The CDR3 sequence is 14 residues long. Trimming took off 4 bases at V and 0 bases at J, with 10 bases between the two ends. CDR3 sequence: CASSSRTDSYEQYF. CDR3 nucleotide sequence: TGTGCCAGCAGCTCACGGACTGACTCCTACGAGCAGTACTTC.

This clone has just one count. The V gene is TRBV6-5, the J gene TRBJ1-2, with 11 bases aligning to TRBD1. Unmatched junction bases numbered 6, after V lost 2 bases and J lost 4 bases. The CDR3 has 16 amino acids. The germline V gene has CDR1 MNHEY and CDR2 SVGAGI. This chain's CDR3 is CASSYLGQGVPYGYTF. DNA for the CDR3: TGTGCCAGCAGTTACCTGGGACAGGGGGTCCCCTATGGCTACACCTTC.